This TCR beta chain was documented in a study of blood T cell repertoires in COVID-19. Study at large: Some COVID-19 samples were acute and others convalescent; all came from the United States, Italy and Spain. PBMCs, B-cell-depleted T cells, or T cells were the source of the cDNA or gDNA that made up the material.

Per the authors' pipeline: From reference gene primer amplification, estimates of nucleated cell counts were derived. TCRdb's copy holds only in-frame clones and misses some; the assay was immunoSEQ multiplex PCR. The D gene and trimming were derived from the DNA, and the V and J assignments and clone size from that table. The sample lists around 130,000 clones; approximately 86% were seen once. The length of the CDR3 is 13 residues. V was shortened by 2 bases and J by 6 bases, with 9 bases between the two germline ends. Germline CDR1 is SGHDT and CDR2 is YYEEEE. The chain joins TRBV5-6 to TRBJ2-1; no clear D gene. Material for sequencing was peripheral blood. This TCR was recovered from a woman in her forties or fifties who had recovered from COVID-19. The CDR3 nucleotides are TGTGCCAGCAGCTTCGGAGCGTTCAATGAGCAGTTCTTC. Translated, it gives CASSFGAFNEQFF. The full variable domain, its missing parts supplied by reference TRBV5-6 and TRBJ2-1, is DAGVTQSPTHLIKTRGQQVTLRCSPKSGHDTVSWYQQALGQGPQFIFQYYEEEERQRGNFPDRFSGHQFPNYSSELNVNALLLGDSALYLCASSFGAFNEQFFGPGTRLTVL.